The present TCR beta chain was sequenced within a study of T cells in Graves' hyperthyroidism and ophthalmopathy. Study as a whole: Peripheral blood was obtained at initial diagnosis, preceding any treatment.

TCR beta CDR3 regions were amplified from RNA transcripts. The study used the HTBI primer set for a first-round RT-PCR of the TCR CDR3. TCRdb re-analysed the multiplex PCR reads in MiXCR, keeping a single row per CDR3 protein. The sample includes 300,000 to 400,000 distinct CDR3 sequences, over 20% of them seen just once. V was trimmed by 0 bases and J by 5 bases, leaving 13 bases between them. The germline V gene has CDR1 SGHDN and CDR2 FVKESK. The CDR3 is 15 residues long. Diagnosis relied on clinical symptoms, serum thyroxine and TRAb, thyroid ultrasound and orbital computed tomography. Remarks on this clonotype: Its cognate antigen is unknown.

General observations from the study: Using 13 V-J features, a model discriminated ophthalmopathy from stable hyperthyroidism. Ophthalmopathy got predicted by the model a median 6.5 months before its onset.

Sample: blood. This chain connects TRBV14 to TRBJ1-2; D unclear. This TCR came from a woman aged 45-65 years with Graves' hyperthyroidism. CDR3 coding DNA: TGTGCCAGCAGCCAAGAGCACGCCAGGCCTTATGGCTACACCTTC. Translating it yields CASSQEHARPYGYTF.